This is a list of T cell receptor beta chains from one sample in a study of shared clonotypes between healthy human individuals. The data were produced by immunoSEQ multiplex PCR, yet TCRdb's version contains in-frame clones alone and is incomplete. This table has a few million clones, approximately 95% appearing once. The sample was naive CD4+ T cells from PBMCs. These receptors originate from a man aged 18 to 29 in good health. Some clones in this sample may be carry-over from other donors' samples. The CDR3 runs from the conserved cysteine through the conserved F or W. The D gene is left open where the match is weak. Clone size, where shown, is once, few, many, or a class for clones that have expanded.

CDR3nt	CDR3aa	v_gene	j_gene	d_gene	abundance
TGTGCCAGCAGCCAAGGACAGGGGGGAAAGACCCAGTACTTC	CASSQGQGGKTQYF	TRBV14	TRBJ2-5	TRBD1	once
TGTGCCAGCAGCGTAGAGACTAGCGGGAGCACCGGGGAGCTGTTTTTT	CASSVETSGSTGELFF	TRBV9	TRBJ2-2	TRBD2	NA
TGCATTCCGGGGGAAGCAGATACGCAGTATTTT	CIPGEADTQYF	TRBV20-1	TRBJ2-3	NA	NA
TGCAGCGTTGAAGGGGGACTAGCGGTCTACAATGAGCAGTTCTTC	CSVEGGLAVYNEQFF	TRBV29-1	TRBJ2-1	TRBD2	NA
TGTGCCAGCAGCCAGCACAGGACTAGCTTGTACGAGCAGTACTTC	CASSQHRTSLYEQYF	TRBV7-8	TRBJ2-7	TRBD2	NA
TGTGCCAGTAGTATGACAGGGAAAACGCTGGCTTTCTTT	CASSMTGKTLAFF	TRBV19	TRBJ1-1	TRBD1	NA
TGTGCCAGCAGCTTAGCTTCACAGGGAACCTACGAGCAGTACTTC	CASSLASQGTYEQYF	TRBV7-4	TRBJ2-7	NA	NA
TGTGCCATCAGGGGGACTACTCCTACAATTTTCTTC	CAIRGTTPTIFF	TRBV10-3	TRBJ2-1	TRBD2	NA
TGTGCCAGCAGCAAAGCGGCGCAGGGGACTAATGAAAAACTGTTTTTT	CASSKAAQGTNEKLFF	TRBV21-1	TRBJ1-4	NA	NA
TGTGCCAGCAGCGCCCTAGCGGGGGGAGCTAGCACAGATACGCAGTATTTT	CASSALAGGASTDTQYF	TRBV5-4	TRBJ2-3	TRBD2	NA
TGTGCCACCAGCAGAGAGCGGTCTGAGACTCGGGAGCTGTTTTTT	CATSRERSETRELFF	TRBV15	TRBJ2-2	NA	NA
TGCGCCAGCAGCTTGGTACCGACAGGTAACACTGAAGCTTTCTTT	CASSLVPTGNTEAFF	TRBV5-1	TRBJ1-1	NA	NA
TGTGCCACCGCCGGGACAGGGGTTTCCCACGAGCAGTACTTC	CATAGTGVSHEQYF	TRBV10-3	TRBJ2-7	TRBD1	NA
TGTGCCAGCAGACCCCTTACTTCTGGGGCCAACGTCCTGACTTTC	CASRPLTSGANVLTF	TRBV6-5	TRBJ2-6	NA	NA
TGTGCCAGCAGCTCCAGGGGGGAAGGAGAGACCCAGTACTTC	CASSSRGEGETQYF	TRBV7-3	TRBJ2-5	NA	NA
TGCGCCAGCAGCACAGCGGGAGGCGCGAACACCGGGGAGCTGTTTTTT	CASSTAGGANTGELFF	TRBV5-1	TRBJ2-2	TRBD2	NA
TGTGCCAGCAGTTACCACCGGGACAGGGGCAATGAGCAGTTCTTC	CASSYHRDRGNEQFF	TRBV6-5	TRBJ2-1	TRBD1	NA
TGTGCCAGCTCACCACAGCCGGGGCCACTGAACACTGAAGCTTTCTTT	CASSPQPGPLNTEAFF	TRBV18	TRBJ1-1	NA	NA
TGCGCCAGCAGCTTGGCCGGGCTAGGTGGAGGACAAGAGACCCAGTACTTC	CASSLAGLGGGQETQYF	TRBV5-1	TRBJ2-5	NA	few
TGTGCCAGCTCACCTGAGGGACCGCTGCCTGGAAACACCATATATTTT	CASSPEGPLPGNTIYF	TRBV18	TRBJ1-3	NA	NA
TGTGCCAGCAGGGAGTGGGGGGACCAAGAGACCCAGTACTTC	CASREWGDQETQYF	TRBV6-6	TRBJ2-5	NA	NA
TGCGCCAGCAGCTTCCTGGGGTCTGGCTACACCTTC	CASSFLGSGYTF	TRBV5-1	TRBJ1-2	NA	NA
TGTGCCAGCAGCAAAGCGTTCCTAGCTCAGGAGACCCAGTACTTC	CASSKAFLAQETQYF	TRBV21-1	TRBJ2-5	NA	NA
TGTGCCAGCAGCCAGACGACAGGGAACACTGAAGCTTTCTTT	CASSQTTGNTEAFF	TRBV7-3	TRBJ1-1	NA	NA
TGTGCCAGCAGCTTGGGTGACATTCAGTACTTC	CASSLGDIQYF	TRBV5-8	TRBJ2-4	NA	NA
TGCAGCGTCGCCCCCACTAGCAATCAGCCCCAGCATTTT	CSVAPTSNQPQHF	TRBV29-1	TRBJ1-5	NA	NA
TGTGCCAGCAGCTCTAGCGACAGGAACACTGAAGCTTTCTTT	CASSSSDRNTEAFF	TRBV11-2	TRBJ1-1	NA	NA
TGCGCCAGCAGCCAATATCCGGGACAGGGGAATTCACCCCTCCACTTT	CASSQYPGQGNSPLHF	TRBV4-3	TRBJ1-6	TRBD1	once
TGTGCCAGCAGCTTGGAGGGAGATGAAGATACGCAGTATTTT	CASSLEGDEDTQYF	TRBV11-3	TRBJ2-3	NA	NA
TGTGCCAGCAGTCCGAGACAGGGGAACTCCCACGAGCAGTACTTC	CASSPRQGNSHEQYF	TRBV6-6	TRBJ2-7	TRBD1	NA
TGTGCCAGCAGCTTCGGGACGGTGAATGAAAAACTGTTTTTT	CASSFGTVNEKLFF	TRBV5-5	TRBJ1-4	NA	NA
TGTGCCAGCAGTGACAGGGTACCCCACTACGAGCAGTACTTC	CASSDRVPHYEQYF	TRBV2	TRBJ2-7	NA	NA
TGCGCCAGCAGCCGGACAGGGGGCGCCTACAATGAGCAGTTCTTC	CASSRTGGAYNEQFF	TRBV5-1	TRBJ2-1	TRBD1	NA
TGCAGTGCTACTCCCCGGGAGGAAGCTTTCTTT	CSATPREEAFF	TRBV20-1	TRBJ1-1	NA	NA
TGTGCCTCTACATCAGGTGGCCTCGGTGAGACCCAGTACTTC	CASTSGGLGETQYF	TRBV5-5	TRBJ2-5	NA	NA
TGTGCCAGCAGTTTATCCTTAGGACCCGATCGATATACGCAGTATTTT	CASSLSLGPDRYTQYF	TRBV27	TRBJ2-3	NA	NA
TGTGCCAGCTCACCGGGGACTAGCGGGAGTGGAACAGATACGCAGTATTTT	CASSPGTSGSGTDTQYF	TRBV18	TRBJ2-3	TRBD2	NA
TGTGCCAGCAGTCCGGGACTAGCGGTCTACGAGCAGTACTTC	CASSPGLAVYEQYF	TRBV28	TRBJ2-7	TRBD2	few
TGTGCCAGCAGAGGATGGACTGAAGCTTTCTTT	CASRGWTEAFF	TRBV21-1	TRBJ1-1	NA	once
TGCGCCAGCAGCCGTGGGACAGGAGGTCAAGAGACCCAGTACTTC	CASSRGTGGQETQYF	TRBV4-1	TRBJ2-5	TRBD1	NA
TGTGCCAGCAGCAGAAAAGGACTAGCGGGGGGAGAGACCCAGTACTTC	CASSRKGLAGGETQYF	TRBV7-7	TRBJ2-5	TRBD2	NA
TGTGCCAGTAGTCGCATAGAGCTTATGAACACTGAAGCTTTCTTT	CASSRIELMNTEAFF	TRBV19	TRBJ1-1	NA	NA
TGTGCCAGCAGTTCCGGGACAGGGGTCTATGGCTACACCTTC	CASSSGTGVYGYTF	TRBV28	TRBJ1-2	TRBD1	NA
TGTGCCAGCAGCTTAGTAGCGCGGGCGAACACCGGGGAGCTGTTTTTT	CASSLVARANTGELFF	TRBV7-2	TRBJ2-2	NA	NA
TGCGCCAGCAGCTCCGGGACTAGCGGGAGTCGGACAGATACGCAGTATTTT	CASSSGTSGSRTDTQYF	TRBV5-1	TRBJ2-3	TRBD2	NA
TGTGCCAGCAGCCCTCCTAAGAGCGTCGCGAACACCGGGGAGCTGTTTTTT	CASSPPKSVANTGELFF	TRBV7-6	TRBJ2-2	NA	NA
TGTGCCAGCAGCGAAACTATATACGAGCAGTACTTC	CASSETIYEQYF	TRBV6-1	TRBJ2-7	NA	NA
TGTGCCAGCAGCTTGGTTGACAGGGAGTATGGCTACACCTTC	CASSLVDREYGYTF	TRBV5-5	TRBJ1-2	TRBD1	NA
TGTGCCAGCAGCTTAAGTCGTTCGGCGGGCGCCTACGAGCAGTACTTC	CASSLSRSAGAYEQYF	TRBV7-9	TRBJ2-7	NA	NA
TGTGCCAGCAGTGGACAGGGTTCAGATACGCAGTATTTT	CASSGQGSDTQYF	TRBV2	TRBJ2-3	TRBD1	once
TGTGCCAGCAGCCAAATGGGACCAAACTATGGCTACACCTTC	CASSQMGPNYGYTF	TRBV7-2	TRBJ1-2	NA	NA
TGTGCCTCCACCGGACAGGGTAACTATGGCTACACCTTC	CASTGQGNYGYTF	TRBV25-1	TRBJ1-2	TRBD1	NA
TGTGCCAGAAGACCGGGACAGCGCTACGAGCAGTACTTC	CARRPGQRYEQYF	TRBV5-3	TRBJ2-7	TRBD1	NA